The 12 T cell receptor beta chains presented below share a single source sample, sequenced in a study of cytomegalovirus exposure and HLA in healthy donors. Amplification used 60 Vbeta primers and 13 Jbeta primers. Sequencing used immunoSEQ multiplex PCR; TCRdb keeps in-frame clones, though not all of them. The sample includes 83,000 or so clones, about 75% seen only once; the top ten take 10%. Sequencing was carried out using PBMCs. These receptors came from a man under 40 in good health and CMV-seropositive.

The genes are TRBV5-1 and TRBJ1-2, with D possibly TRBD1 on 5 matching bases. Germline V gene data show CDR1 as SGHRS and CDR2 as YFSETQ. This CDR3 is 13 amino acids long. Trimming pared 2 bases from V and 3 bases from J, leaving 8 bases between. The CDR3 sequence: CASSLDSYYGYTF. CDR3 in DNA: TGCGCCAGCAGCTTAGACAGTTACTATGGCTACACCTTC.

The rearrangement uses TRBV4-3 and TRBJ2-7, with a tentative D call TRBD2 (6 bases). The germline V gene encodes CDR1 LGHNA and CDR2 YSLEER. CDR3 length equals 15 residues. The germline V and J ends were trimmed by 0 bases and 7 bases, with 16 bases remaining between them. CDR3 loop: CASSQEVGAAGEQYF. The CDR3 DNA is TGCGCCAGCAGCCAAGAGGTTGGGGCGGCGGGGGAGCAGTACTTC.

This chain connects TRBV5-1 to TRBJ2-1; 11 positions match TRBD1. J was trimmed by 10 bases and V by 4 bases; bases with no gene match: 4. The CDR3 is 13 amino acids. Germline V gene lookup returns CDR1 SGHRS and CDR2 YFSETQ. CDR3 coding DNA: TGCGCCAGCAGCAGGGGACAGGGGGACGAGCAGTTCTTC. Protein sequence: CASSRGQGDEQFF.

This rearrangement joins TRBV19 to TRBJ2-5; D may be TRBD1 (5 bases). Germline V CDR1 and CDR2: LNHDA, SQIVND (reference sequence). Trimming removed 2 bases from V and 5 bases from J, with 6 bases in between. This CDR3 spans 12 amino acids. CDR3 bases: TGTGCCAGTAGTATAAGGGGCGAGACCCAGTACTTC. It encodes CASSIRGETQYF.

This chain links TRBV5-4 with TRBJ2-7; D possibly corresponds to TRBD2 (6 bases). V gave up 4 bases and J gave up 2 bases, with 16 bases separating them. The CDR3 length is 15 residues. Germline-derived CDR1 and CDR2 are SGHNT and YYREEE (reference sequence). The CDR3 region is CASSKLSGPAYEQYF. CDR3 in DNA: TGTGCCAGCAGCAAACTTAGCGGACCGGCCTACGAGCAGTACTTC.

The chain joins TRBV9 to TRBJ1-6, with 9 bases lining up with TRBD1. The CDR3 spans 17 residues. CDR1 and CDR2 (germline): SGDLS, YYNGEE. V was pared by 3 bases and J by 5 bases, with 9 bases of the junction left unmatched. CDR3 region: CASSGRTGDRDNSPLHF. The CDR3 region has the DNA TGTGCCAGCAGCGGCCGGACAGGGGATCGAGATAATTCACCCCTCCACTTT.

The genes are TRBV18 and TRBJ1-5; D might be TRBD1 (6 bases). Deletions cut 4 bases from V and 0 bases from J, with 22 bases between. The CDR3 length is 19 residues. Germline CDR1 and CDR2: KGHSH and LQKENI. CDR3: CASSQVRYDRLYSNQPQHF. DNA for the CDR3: TGTGCCAGCTCACAGGTGCGCTACGACAGGCTCTATAGCAATCAGCCCCAGCATTTT.

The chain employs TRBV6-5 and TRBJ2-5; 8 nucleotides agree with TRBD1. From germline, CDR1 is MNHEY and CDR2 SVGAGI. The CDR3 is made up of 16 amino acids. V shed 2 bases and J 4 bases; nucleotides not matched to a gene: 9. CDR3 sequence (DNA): TGTGCCAGCAGTTACACCCAGGGGGCGCCTGGAGAGACCCAGTACTTC. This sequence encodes CASSYTQGAPGETQYF.

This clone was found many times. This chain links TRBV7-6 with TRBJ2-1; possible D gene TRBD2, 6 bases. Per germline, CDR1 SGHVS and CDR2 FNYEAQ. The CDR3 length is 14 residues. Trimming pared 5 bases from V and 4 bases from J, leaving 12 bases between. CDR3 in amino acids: CASSERDLYNEQFF. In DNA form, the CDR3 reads TGTGCCAGCAGCGAAAGGGACTTGTACAATGAGCAGTTCTTC. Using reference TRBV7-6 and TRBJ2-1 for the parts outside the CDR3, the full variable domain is GAGVSQSPRYKVTKRGQDVALRCDPISGHVSLYWYRQALGQGPEFLTYFNYEAQQDKSGLPNDRFSAERPEGSISTLTIQRTEQRDSAMYRCASSERDLYNEQFFGPGTRLTVL.

The CDR3 protein is CASSPKTGQGNSPLHF. The CDR3 nucleotides are TGTGCCAGCTCACCTAAAACTGGACAGGGGAATTCACCCCTCCACTTT. V and J are TRBV18 and TRBJ1-6; 9 bases fit TRBD1. This CDR3 spans 16 amino acids. Germline V gene data show CDR1 as KGHSH and CDR2 as LQKENI. J lost 7 bases, V lost 3 bases, and 7 bases had no gene match.

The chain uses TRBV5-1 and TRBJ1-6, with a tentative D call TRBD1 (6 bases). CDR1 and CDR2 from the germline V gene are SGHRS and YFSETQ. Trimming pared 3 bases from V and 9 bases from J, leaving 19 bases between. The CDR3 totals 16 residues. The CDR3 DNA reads TGCGCCAGCAGCTCGCAGACAGGCCGCGGGAGTTCACCCCTCCACTTT. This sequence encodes CASSSQTGRGSSPLHF. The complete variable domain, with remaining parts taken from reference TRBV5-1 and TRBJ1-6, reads KAGVTQTPRYLIKTRGQQVTLSCSPISGHRSVSWYQQTPGQGLQFLFEYFSETQRNKGNFPGRFSGRQFSNSRSEMNVSTLELGDSALYLCASSSQTGRGSSPLHFGNGTRLTVT.

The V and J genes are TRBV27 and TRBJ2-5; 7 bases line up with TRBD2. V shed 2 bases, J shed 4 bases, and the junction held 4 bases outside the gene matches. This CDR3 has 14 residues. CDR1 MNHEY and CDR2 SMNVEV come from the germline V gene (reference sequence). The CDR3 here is CASSLRLATETQYF. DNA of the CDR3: TGTGCCAGCAGTTTAAGACTAGCAACAGAGACCCAGTACTTC.